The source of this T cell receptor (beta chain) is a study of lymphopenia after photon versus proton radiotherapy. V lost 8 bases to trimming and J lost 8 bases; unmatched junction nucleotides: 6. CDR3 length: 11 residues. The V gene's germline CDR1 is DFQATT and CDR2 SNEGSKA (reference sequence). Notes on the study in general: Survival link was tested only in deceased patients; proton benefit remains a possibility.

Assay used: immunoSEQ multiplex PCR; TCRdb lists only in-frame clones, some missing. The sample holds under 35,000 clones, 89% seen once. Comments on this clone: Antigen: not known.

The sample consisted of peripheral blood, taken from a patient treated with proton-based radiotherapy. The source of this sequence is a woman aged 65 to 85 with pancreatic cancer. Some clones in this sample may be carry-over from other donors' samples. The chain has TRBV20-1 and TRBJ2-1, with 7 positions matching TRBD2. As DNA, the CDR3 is TGCAGTCCTTCCAGCGGGGATGAGCAGTTCTTC. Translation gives CSPSSGDEQFF.